The 17 T cell receptor beta chains listed next were all sequenced from one sample in a study of post-analysis software for immune sequencing data (dated by TCRdb to about 2015). Their antigens are not known. The study at large found these results: Patients showed significantly higher frequencies than controls for five TRBV segments, among them TRBV5-6, TRBV5-1 and TRBV20-1.

Library method: PCR. The listed sequencing device is Illumina HiSeq 2500. Unique molecular identifiers were incorporated into TCR beta cDNA libraries to reduce PCR and sequencing biases. TCRdb took the public reads, trimmed them with fastp at Q25, ran MiXCR for clone calling and kept in-frame beta chains. When rows share a CDR3 protein, they turn into one entry using the most common DNA and genes. The sample records 700,000 to 800,000 distinct CDR3 sequences, less than 35% of which are singletons. The ten largest clones take up around 0.6% of the sample. Sample: blood. All receptors come from a girl between 10 and 17 years old with multiple sclerosis.

In this sample, this clonotype turned up a few times. J is TRBJ2-3 and V is TRBV10-3; 11 bases map to TRBD2. This CDR3 is 14 amino acids long. Germline V gene lookup returns CDR1 ENHRY and CDR2 SYGVKD. The junction had 6 bases not matched to a gene; V was cut back by 10 bases and J by 3 bases. In DNA, the CDR3 is TGTGCCACGACTAGCGGGGAGAAGACAGATACGCAGTATTTT. Its protein product is CATTSGEKTDTQYF.

This clonotype has only a few counts. This chain joins TRBV29-1 and TRBJ2-1, with 12 positions matching TRBD2. Germline CDR1 reads SQVTM; CDR2 reads ANQGSEA. V was clipped by 6 bases and J by 4 bases; unmatched bases: 4. This CDR3 comprises 14 residues. In DNA form, the CDR3 reads TGCAGCGTGGATCTAGCGGGGGGGTACAATGAGCAGTTCTTC. This codes for CSVDLAGGYNEQFF.

The rearrangement joins TRBV6-1 to TRBJ1-5, with D possibly TRBD1 on 5 matching bases. This CDR3 is built from 16 residues. CDR1 MNHNS and CDR2 SASEGT come from the germline V gene. The germline V and J ends were trimmed by 1 base and 4 bases, with 14 bases remaining between them. The CDR3 loop is CASSEGFARENQPQHF. DNA of the CDR3: TGTGCCAGCAGTGAAGGTTTCGCCAGGGAGAATCAGCCCCAGCATTTT.

V usage is TRBV5-1 and J usage is TRBJ2-3, with 8 bases matching TRBD2. Looked up from germline, CDR1 is SGHRS and CDR2 is YFSETQ. The CDR3 consists of 16 residues. V dropped 0 bases and J dropped 0; count of bases not matched to a gene: 3. The CDR3 loop is CASSLAGGGSTDTQYF. The CDR3 nucleotides read TGCGCCAGCAGCTTGGCCGGCGGGGGGAGCACAGATACGCAGTATTTT.

This clonotype was recorded a few times. J is TRBJ2-3 and V is TRBV28; 12 bases are shared with TRBD2. Germline-derived CDR1 and CDR2 are MDHEN and SYDVKM. The CDR3 consists of 17 residues. The V segment lost 8 bases and the J segment 0 bases; nucleotides outside the gene matches: 9. The CDR3 here is CASRASGRVPSTDTQYF. CDR3 DNA sequence: TGTGCCAGCCGAGCTAGCGGGAGGGTCCCTAGCACAGATACGCAGTATTTT.

This clonotype has just one count. This clone may be a read error of a much larger clone one base away. The V call is TRBV4-3, the J call TRBJ2-3; D not certain. CDR3 size: 14 residues. The germline CDR1 and CDR2 sequences are LGHNA and YSLEER. CDR3 coding DNA: TGCGCCGGCAGCCCCGGCGTCAGCACAGATACGCAGTATTTT. Its translation: CAGSPGVSTDTQYF.

J is TRBJ2-2 and V is TRBV28; TRBD2 agrees at 7 bases. V shed 3 bases and J 5 bases; nucleotides not matched to a gene: 9. Germline values: CDR1 MDHEN, CDR2 SYDVKM. The CDR3 sequence is 16 residues long. The CDR3 DNA sequence: TGTGCCAGCAGTTTTAATTTAGCGGGTACAACCGGGGAGCTGTTTTTT. Protein sequence: CASSFNLAGTTGELFF. The whole variable domain, remainder taken from reference TRBV28 and TRBJ2-2, is DVKVTQSSRYLVKRTGEKVFLECVQDMDHENMFWYRQDPGLGLRLIYFSYDVKMKEKGDIPEGYSVSREKKERFSLILESASTNQTSMYLCASSFNLAGTTGELFFGEGSRLTVL.

This rearrangement joins TRBV18 to TRBJ1-1, with no clear D. V was pared by 5 bases and J by 3 bases, with 10 bases between. The length of the CDR3 is 13 residues. Germline assignment: CDR1 KGHSH and CDR2 LQKENI. The CDR3 DNA is TGTGCCAGCTCAGCTACGAGGGACACTGAAGCTTTCTTT. Amino acid sequence: CASSATRDTEAFF.

This chain joins TRBV7-8 and TRBJ2-1; 7 positions agree with TRBD2. V shed 5 bases, J shed 8 bases, and the junction held 12 bases outside the gene matches. Germline V CDR1 and CDR2: SGHVS, FQNEAQ. The CDR3 runs 15 residues. CDR3 in DNA: TGTGCCAGCAGCCCCCTAGCGGCTTCTCGGGATGAGCAGTTCTTC. Its translation is CASSPLAASRDEQFF.

The rearrangement joins TRBV28 to TRBJ2-5; D call uncertain. Germline V gene data show CDR1 as MDHEN and CDR2 as SYDVKM. CDR3 size: 12 residues. V was clipped by 8 bases and J by 4 bases, with 11 bases between them. The CDR3 coding sequence is TGTGCCAGCGCCAATATCATAGAGACCCAGTACTTC. This codes for CASANIIETQYF. The complete variable domain, with remaining parts taken from reference TRBV28 and TRBJ2-5, reads DVKVTQSSRYLVKRTGEKVFLECVQDMDHENMFWYRQDPGLGLRLIYFSYDVKMKEKGDIPEGYSVSREKKERFSLILESASTNQTSMYLCASANIIETQYFGPGTRLLVL.

This chain uses TRBV4-3 with TRBJ2-6; D is undetermined. Per the germline V gene, CDR1 is LGHNA and CDR2 is YSLEER. This CDR3 has 17 amino acids. The V end lost 0 bases, the J end lost 4 bases, and 13 bases lay between the germline ends. The CDR3 loop reads CASSQDGNLGGANVLTF. The CDR3 region has the DNA TGCGCCAGCAGCCAAGATGGGAATCTGGGAGGGGCCAACGTCCTGACTTTC.

The chain employs TRBV6-1 and TRBJ2-1; perhaps TRBD2 as D (6 bases). CDR1 is MNHNS and CDR2 is SASEGT in the germline V gene. The CDR3 spans 16 residues. The ends were cut back, 4 bases at V and 1 base at J, with 14 bases in the middle. CDR3 residues: CASSGGDPESYNEQFF. In DNA, the CDR3 is TGTGCCAGCAGTGGGGGGGACCCCGAATCCTACAATGAGCAGTTCTTC.

The V call is TRBV5-1, the J call TRBJ1-1; 8 nucleotides line up with TRBD1. The CDR3 extends over 13 amino acids. Looked up from germline, CDR1 is SGHRS and CDR2 is YFSETQ. Unmatched junction bases numbered 2, after V lost 0 bases and J lost 7 bases. The CDR3 DNA sequence: TGCGCCAGCAGCTTGGGGGGGACAGGTGAAGCTTTCTTT. Translating gives CASSLGGTGEAFF.

The table lists this clonotype with a few counts. The V call is TRBV11-2, the J call TRBJ2-3; TRBD1 or TRBD2 may be the D gene (7 bases each). Trimming removed 5 bases at V and 4 bases at J, with 19 bases between. CDR1 is SGHAT, CDR2 FQNNGV, per germline. This CDR3 spans 16 amino acids. The CDR3: CASSQGGGHGADTQYF. In DNA, the CDR3 is TGTGCCAGCAGCCAGGGGGGGGGTCATGGAGCAGATACGCAGTATTTT.

The chain links TRBV5-1 to TRBJ1-5, with a tentative D call TRBD1 (6 bases). V lost 1 base and J lost 6, with 11 bases in between. The CDR3 length is 14 residues. Germline-derived CDR1 and CDR2 are SGHRS and YFSETQ. Here the CDR3 reads CASSLNTGIQPQHF. In nucleotides, the CDR3 is TGCGCCAGCAGCTTGAATACAGGGATTCAGCCCCAGCATTTT.

The chain joins TRBV6-5 to TRBJ1-6; D is possibly TRBD1 (5 bases). V gave up 1 base and J gave up 9 bases, with 16 bases separating them. The V gene's germline CDR1 is MNHEY and CDR2 SVGAGI. The CDR3 runs to 16 residues. For the CDR3, the DNA is TGTGCCAGCAGTTACTGGGGCAGGGTCGGCAGTTCACCCCTCCACTTT. Translating gives CASSYWGRVGSSPLHF.

In this sample, this clonotype turned up many times. This chain connects TRBV9 to TRBJ2-1; no firm D call. Germline CDR1 SGDLS, CDR2 YYNGEE. CDR3 length: 13 amino acids. Trimming took 2 bases from V and 10 from J, leaving 13 bases between them. The CDR3 sequence is CASSVGPPSEQFF. CDR3 DNA sequence: TGTGCCAGCAGCGTGGGTCCGCCCTCGGAGCAGTTCTTC.